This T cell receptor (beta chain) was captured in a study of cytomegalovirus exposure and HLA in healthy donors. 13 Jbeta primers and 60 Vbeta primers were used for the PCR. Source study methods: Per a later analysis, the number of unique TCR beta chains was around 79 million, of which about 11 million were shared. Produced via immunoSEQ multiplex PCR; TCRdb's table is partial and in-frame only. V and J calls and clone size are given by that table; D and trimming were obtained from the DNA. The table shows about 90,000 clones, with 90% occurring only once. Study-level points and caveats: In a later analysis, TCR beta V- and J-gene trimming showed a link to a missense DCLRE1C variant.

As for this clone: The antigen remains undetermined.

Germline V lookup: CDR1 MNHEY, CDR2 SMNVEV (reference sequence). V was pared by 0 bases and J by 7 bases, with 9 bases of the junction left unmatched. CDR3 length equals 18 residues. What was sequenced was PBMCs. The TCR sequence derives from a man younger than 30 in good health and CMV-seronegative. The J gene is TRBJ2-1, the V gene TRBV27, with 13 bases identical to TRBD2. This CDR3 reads CASSLSGTSGTIRNEQFF. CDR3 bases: TGTGCCAGCAGTTTATCGGGGACTAGCGGGACGATAAGGAATGAGCAGTTCTTC.